These T cell receptor beta chains were read from a single sample in a study of Ad26.COV2.S vaccination and SARS-CoV-2 variants. Produced via immunoSEQ multiplex PCR; TCRdb's table is partial and in-frame only. The data contain approximately 350,000 clones, roughly four fifths of them singletons. This sample comprised peripheral blood, obtained in a trial of Ad26.COV2.S vaccine versus placebo. All receptors derive from a person aged 18-65 years who received the Ad26.COV2.S COVID-19 vaccine or a placebo. CDR3s include the opening cysteine and the closing phenylalanine or tryptophan. Fields, in order: V gene, J gene, clone size, D gene, CDR3 length, CDR3 protein, CDR3 DNA. The D gene is left open where the match is weak. Clone size is given for some rows only: seen once, a few or many times, or a class if the clone is expanded.

>TRBV4-1|TRBJ2-2|NA|TRBD1|16
CASSQGSTGETGELFF
TGCGCCAGCAGCCAAGGAAGCACAGGGGAAACCGGGGAGCTGTTTTTT
>TRBV6-1|TRBJ2-1|NA|NA|15
CASSEPGKAYNEQFF
TGTGCCAGCAGTGAACCCGGGAAGGCCTACAATGAGCAGTTCTTC
>TRBV11-3|TRBJ2-5|NA|NA|11
CASSLGETQYF
TGTGCCAGCAGCTTAGGGGAGACCCAGTACTTC
>TRBV13|TRBJ2-7|NA|NA|15
CASSLRLIGGREQYF
TGTGCCAGCAGCTTAAGACTTATAGGAGGTCGGGAGCAGTACTTC
>TRBV9|TRBJ1-1|NA|NA|14
CASSVTHVNTEAFF
TGTGCCAGCAGCGTTACACACGTCAACACTGAAGCTTTCTTT
>TRBV7-9|TRBJ2-2|once|NA|12
CASIGATGELFF
TGTGCCAGCATCGGGGCCACCGGGGAGCTGTTTTTT
>TRBV4-1|TRBJ2-7|NA|NA|15
CASSLMGLGSYEQYF
TGCGCCAGCAGCCTCATGGGTTTGGGCTCCTACGAGCAGTACTTC
>TRBV11-3|TRBJ2-7|NA|TRBD1|15
CASSLEGASLYEQYF
TGTGCCAGCAGCCTAGAGGGGGCTTCCCTCTACGAGCAGTACTTC
>TRBV5-1|TRBJ1-1|NA|NA|13
CASRLTENTEAFF
TGCGCCAGCAGACTCACAGAGAACACTGAAGCTTTCTTT
>TRBV9|TRBJ2-7|few|TRBD2|17
CASSAGDGLAAFYEQYF
TGTGCCAGCAGCGCCGGGGATGGGCTAGCGGCTTTCTACGAGCAGTACTTC
>TRBV11-2|TRBJ1-2|NA|TRBD1|13
CASSSPRDRSYTF
TGTGCCAGCAGCTCGCCCCGGGACAGATCCTACACCTTC
>TRBV5-1|TRBJ1-4|NA|NA|15
CASSTETGTNEKLFF
TGCGCCAGCAGCACCGAGACAGGAACTAATGAAAAACTGTTTTTT
>TRBV7-7|TRBJ2-7|NA|TRBD1|14
CASSLGTGAYEQYF
TGTGCCAGCAGCTTGGGGACAGGGGCCTACGAGCAGTACTTC
>TRBV6-5|TRBJ2-3|NA|NA|15
CASGPQRASTDTQYF
TGTGCCAGCGGCCCGCAGAGGGCGAGCACAGATACGCAGTATTTT
>TRBV10-1|TRBJ1-5|NA|TRBD1|17
CASRKDRAKSAGGPQHF
TGCGCCAGCAGAAAAGACAGGGCCAAGAGTGCGGGAGGGCCCCAGCATTTT
>TRBV25-1|TRBJ1-4|NA|TRBD1|14
CASWGQAPNEKLFF
TGTGCCAGCTGGGGACAGGCCCCTAATGAAAAACTGTTTTTT
>TRBV19|TRBJ1-3|NA|NA|14
CASSIGHSGNTIYF
TGTGCCAGTAGTATAGGACACTCTGGAAACACCATATATTTT
>TRBV5-1|TRBJ2-2|NA|TRBD2|16
CASSLAGTSGRGELFF
TGCGCCAGCAGCTTGGCCGGGACTAGCGGGAGAGGGGAGCTGTTTTTT
>TRBV5-1|TRBJ2-1|once|NA|14
CASSLDGKNNEQFF
TGCGCCAGCAGCTTGGACGGGAAAAACAATGAGCAGTTCTTC
>TRBV5-1|TRBJ1-5|NA|NA|14
CASSLVGGNQPQHF
TGCGCCAGCAGCTTGGTAGGGGGGAATCAGCCCCAGCATTTT
>TRBV6-5|TRBJ2-7|NA|NA|13
CASKGQGEDEQYF
TGTGCCAGCAAAGGGCAGGGGGAGGACGAGCAGTACTTC
>TRBV4-1|TRBJ1-4|NA|NA|15
CASSQGGASNEKLFF
TGCGCCAGCAGCCAAGGGGGGGCATCAAATGAAAAACTGTTTTTT
>TRBV2|TRBJ2-3|NA|NA|15
CASLTVGGGTDTQYF
TGTGCCAGCCTTACCGTCGGAGGTGGCACAGATACGCAGTATTTT
>TRBV15|TRBJ1-1|many|TRBD1|13
CATSPREDRGAFF
TGTGCCACCAGCCCAAGGGAGGACAGGGGGGCTTTCTTT
>TRBV6-7|TRBJ1-6|NA|NA|17
CASSYPRGSPYNSPLHF
TGTGCCAGCAGTTACCCGCGGGGTAGCCCCTATAATTCACCCCTCCACTTT
>TRBV12-1|TRBJ2-3|NA|NA|19
CASTQPGHVQKEVWRDPNF
TGTGCCAGCACCCAACCCGGACACGTGCAGAAAGAGGTCTGGAGGGACCCGAATTTT
>TRBV4-2|TRBJ1-4|NA|NA|15
CASSQDQVTNEKLFF
TGTGCCAGCAGCCAAGATCAAGTTACTAATGAAAAACTGTTTTTT
>TRBV28|TRBJ2-5|NA|TRBD2|15
CASSLLAGRGVTQYF
TGTGCCAGCAGTCTGCTAGCGGGAAGAGGGGTGACCCAGTACTTC
>TRBV11-2|TRBJ2-7|NA|TRBD2|15
CASSLGGGRGNEQYF
TGTGCCAGCAGCTTAGGGGGCGGGAGAGGAAACGAGCAGTACTTC
>TRBV6-6|TRBJ2-7|NA|TRBD2|14
CASSYASGAYEQYF
TGTGCCAGCAGTTACGCTAGCGGCGCCTACGAGCAGTACTTC
>TRBV6-4|TRBJ2-3|many|NA|15
CASSDEGGSTDTQYF
TGTGCCAGCAGTGACGAGGGGGGAAGCACAGATACGCAGTATTTT
>TRBV15|TRBJ1-1|NA|NA|12
CATSTLRGGAFF
TGTGCCACCAGCACCCTCCGAGGGGGAGCTTTCTTT
>TRBV19|TRBJ2-4|once|NA|13
CASSDPRRDSEYF
TGTGCCAGTAGTGACCCCCGCCGGGATTCTGAATACTTC
>TRBV7-9|TRBJ2-5|NA|NA|14
CASSLVTGEETQYF
TGTGCCAGCAGCTTAGTCACAGGCGAAGAGACCCAGTACTTC
>TRBV27|TRBJ1-2|NA|NA|14
CASSPYMGPYGYTF
TGTGCCAGCAGTCCTTATATGGGGCCCTATGGCTACACCTTC
>TRBV6-5|TRBJ2-5|once|TRBD1|15
CASRRGAGGRETQYF
TGTGCCAGCAGGAGGGGGGCAGGGGGCAGGGAGACCCAGTACTTC
>TRBV19|TRBJ2-7|NA|NA|14
CASSMGSYSYEQYF
TGTGCCAGTAGTATGGGCAGCTACTCCTACGAGCAGTACTTC
>TRBV2|TRBJ2-3|NA|NA|14
CARSRPISTDTQYF
TGTGCCCGAAGTCGGCCCATTAGCACAGATACGCAGTATTTT
>TRBV5-1|TRBJ2-7|NA|TRBD2|16
CASSLAGLAGPYEQYF
TGCGCCAGCAGCTTGGCGGGACTAGCGGGACCCTACGAGCAGTACTTC
>TRBV7-2|TRBJ2-1|few|NA|14
CASSLEALEVEQFF
TGTGCCAGCAGCTTAGAGGCCCTAGAGGTTGAGCAGTTCTTC
>TRBV9|TRBJ2-2|NA|TRBD2|18
CASSVGLAGGSNTGELFF
TGTGCCAGCAGCGTGGGACTAGCGGGGGGTTCGAACACCGGGGAGCTGTTTTTT
>TRBV3-1/TRBV3-2|TRBJ1-1|NA|NA|12
CASSQDGTEAFF
TGTGCCAGCAGCCAAGATGGGACTGAAGCTTTCTTT
>TRBV7-2|TRBJ1-5|NA|NA|14
CASSYGSANQPQHF
TGTGCCAGCAGCTACGGATCGGCTAATCAGCCCCAGCATTTT
>TRBV5-1|TRBJ1-2|NA|NA|14
CASSLDRRTYGYTF
TGCGCCAGCAGCTTGGATCGTCGGACCTATGGCTACACCTTC
>TRBV6-5|TRBJ2-3|NA|TRBD2|15
CASSYSTAGPYTQYF
TGTGCCAGCAGTTACAGTACAGCGGGACCCTATACGCAGTATTTT
>TRBV3-1/TRBV3-2|TRBJ1-1|NA|NA|16
CASSQDPVPGNTEAFF
TGTGCCAGCAGCCAAGATCCGGTTCCCGGGAACACTGAAGCTTTCTTT